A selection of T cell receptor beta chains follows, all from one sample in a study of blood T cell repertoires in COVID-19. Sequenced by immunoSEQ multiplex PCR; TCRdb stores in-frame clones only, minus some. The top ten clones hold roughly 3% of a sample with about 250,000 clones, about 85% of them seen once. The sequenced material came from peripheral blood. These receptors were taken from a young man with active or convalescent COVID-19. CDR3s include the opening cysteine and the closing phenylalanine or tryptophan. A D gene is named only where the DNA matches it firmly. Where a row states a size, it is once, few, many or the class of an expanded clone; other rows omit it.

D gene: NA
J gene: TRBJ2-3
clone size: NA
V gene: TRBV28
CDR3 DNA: TGTGCCAGCAGTTTTGTAGCGGGCACAGATACGCAGTATTTT
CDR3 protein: CASSFVAGTDTQYF

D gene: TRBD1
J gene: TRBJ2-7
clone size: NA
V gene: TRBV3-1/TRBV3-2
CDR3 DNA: TGTGCCAGCAGCCATTTCCGACCTCCGGGACAGGGGATGAACGAGCAGTACTTC
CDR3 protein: CASSHFRPPGQGMNEQYF

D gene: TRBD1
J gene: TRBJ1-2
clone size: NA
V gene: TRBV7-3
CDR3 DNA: TGTGCCAGCAGCCGAGGGACAGGGGATAATGGCTACACCTTC
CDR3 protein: CASSRGTGDNGYTF

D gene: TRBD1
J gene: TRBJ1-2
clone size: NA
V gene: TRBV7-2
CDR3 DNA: TGTGCCAGCAGCTTAGCGCTGGCAGGGGGGCCCTATGGCTACACCTTC
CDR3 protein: CASSLALAGGPYGYTF

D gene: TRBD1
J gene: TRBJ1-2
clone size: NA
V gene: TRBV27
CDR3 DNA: TGTGCCAGCAGTGCAATACAGGGGGCGGGGGGCTACACCTTC
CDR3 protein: CASSAIQGAGGYTF

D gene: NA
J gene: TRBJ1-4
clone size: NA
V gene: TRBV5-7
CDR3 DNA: TGTGCCAGCAGCCTAGGAATAAATGAAAAACTGTTTTTT
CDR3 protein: CASSLGINEKLFF

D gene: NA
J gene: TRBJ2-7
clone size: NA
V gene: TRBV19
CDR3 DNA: TGTGCCAGTAGTATAGATAAAAATGGCCGCTACGAGCAGTACTTC
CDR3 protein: CASSIDKNGRYEQYF

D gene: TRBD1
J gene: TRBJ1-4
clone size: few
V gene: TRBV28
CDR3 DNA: TGTGCCAGCAGTCCCCATCCCGGACAGGGTGGTAGTGTTAATGAAAAACTGTTTTTT
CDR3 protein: CASSPHPGQGGSVNEKLFF

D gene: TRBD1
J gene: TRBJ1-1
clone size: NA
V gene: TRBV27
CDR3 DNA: TGTGCCAGCAGACCCGGGACAGGGACGAACACTGAAGCTTTCTTT
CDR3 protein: CASRPGTGTNTEAFF

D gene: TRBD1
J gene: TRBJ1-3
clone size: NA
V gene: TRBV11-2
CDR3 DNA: TGTGCCAGCAGCTTACCAGGACAGGGGAGTTCCTCTGGAAACACCATATATTTT
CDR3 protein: CASSLPGQGSSSGNTIYF

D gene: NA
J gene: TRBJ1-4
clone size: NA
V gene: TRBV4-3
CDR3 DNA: TGCGCCAGCAGCCAAGGTGCAGGGGCACAGGAAAAACTGTTTTTT
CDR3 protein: CASSQGAGAQEKLFF

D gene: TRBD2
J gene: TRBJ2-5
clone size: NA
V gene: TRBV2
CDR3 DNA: TGTGCCAGGACTAGCTCCTCATTATGGGGAGAGACCCAGTACTTC
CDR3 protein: CARTSSSLWGETQYF

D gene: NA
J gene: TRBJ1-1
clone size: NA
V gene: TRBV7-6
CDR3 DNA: TGTGCCAGCAGCCCCTCGTCTACGAACACTGAAGCTTTCTTT
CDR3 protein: CASSPSSTNTEAFF

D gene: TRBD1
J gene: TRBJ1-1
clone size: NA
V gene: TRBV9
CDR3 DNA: TGTGCCAGCAGCGTAGACCCGGGACAGGGGGGGAACACTGAAGCTTTCTTT
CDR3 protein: CASSVDPGQGGNTEAFF

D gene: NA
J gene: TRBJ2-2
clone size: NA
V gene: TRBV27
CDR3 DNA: TGTGCCAGCAGTTTATCGGGGGCAACGTACACCGGGGAGCTGTTTTTT
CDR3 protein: CASSLSGATYTGELFF

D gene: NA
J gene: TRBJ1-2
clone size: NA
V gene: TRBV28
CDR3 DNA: TGTGCCAGCAGTATCCTGGGGGGTGGCTATGGCTACACCTTC
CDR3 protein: CASSILGGGYGYTF

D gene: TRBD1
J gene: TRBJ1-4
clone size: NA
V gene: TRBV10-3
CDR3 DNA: TGTGCCATCAGTGAGGGACAGGGAAAGGAAAAACTGTTTTTT
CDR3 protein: CAISEGQGKEKLFF

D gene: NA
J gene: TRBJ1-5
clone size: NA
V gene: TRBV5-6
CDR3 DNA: TGTGCCAGCAGCTTGGGAGGACAGTTTGGGAATCAGCCCCAGCATTTT
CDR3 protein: CASSLGGQFGNQPQHF

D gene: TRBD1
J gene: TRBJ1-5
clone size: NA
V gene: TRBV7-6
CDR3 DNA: TGTGCCAGCAGCTCCGGTACAGGGGACAATCAGCCCCAGCATTTT
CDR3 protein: CASSSGTGDNQPQHF

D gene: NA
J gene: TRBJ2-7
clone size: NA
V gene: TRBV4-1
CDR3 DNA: TGCGCCAGCAGCGAAAAGGCGGTCTACGAGCAGTACTTC
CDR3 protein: CASSEKAVYEQYF

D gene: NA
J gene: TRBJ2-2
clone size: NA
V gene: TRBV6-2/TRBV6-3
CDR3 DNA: TGTGCCAGCAGTCTTCCCGGGGAGCTGTTTTTT
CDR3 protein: CASSLPGELFF

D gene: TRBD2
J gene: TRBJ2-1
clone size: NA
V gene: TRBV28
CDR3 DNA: TGTGCCAGCAGTTTAGGCGGGAGGGCGGAAAATGAGCAGTTCTTC
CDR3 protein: CASSLGGRAENEQFF

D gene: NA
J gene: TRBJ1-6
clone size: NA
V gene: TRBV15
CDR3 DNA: TGTGCCACCAGCAGAGGGGGAGCGTATTCACCCCTCCACTTT
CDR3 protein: CATSRGGAYSPLHF

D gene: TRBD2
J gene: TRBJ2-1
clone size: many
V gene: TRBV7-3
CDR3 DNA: TGTGCCAGCAGCTTAACTTCCGGACTAGCGGGGGGGAATGAGCAGTTCTTC
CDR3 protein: CASSLTSGLAGGNEQFF

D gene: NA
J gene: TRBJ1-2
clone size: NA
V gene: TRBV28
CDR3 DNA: TGTGCCGTGGAGGACGCCCATGGCTACACCTTC
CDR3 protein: CAVEDAHGYTF

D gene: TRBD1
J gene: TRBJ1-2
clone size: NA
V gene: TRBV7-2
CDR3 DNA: TGTGCCAGCAGCTTAGCTTCGACAGGGATTGATGGCTACACCTTC
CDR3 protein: CASSLASTGIDGYTF

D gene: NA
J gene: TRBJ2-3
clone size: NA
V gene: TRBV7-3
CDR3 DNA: TGTGCCAGCAGCCTAGGCAGTAAAGATACGCAGTATTTT
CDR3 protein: CASSLGSKDTQYF

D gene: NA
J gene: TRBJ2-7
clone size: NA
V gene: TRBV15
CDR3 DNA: TGTGCCACCAGCAGAGATAGAAGCGGTTTAACCTACGAGCAGTACTTC
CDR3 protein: CATSRDRSGLTYEQYF

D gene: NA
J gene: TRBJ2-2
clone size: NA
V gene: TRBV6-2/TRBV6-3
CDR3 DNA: TGTGCCAGCAGTTACTTAGGAGGGAAAGGAAGCACCGGGGAGCTGTTTTTT
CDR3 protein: CASSYLGGKGSTGELFF

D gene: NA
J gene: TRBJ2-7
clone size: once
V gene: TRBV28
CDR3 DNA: TGTGCCAGCAGTTCCCCTAGCTACGAGCAGTACTTC
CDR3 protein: CASSSPSYEQYF

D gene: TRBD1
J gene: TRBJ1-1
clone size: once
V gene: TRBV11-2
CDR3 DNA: TGTGCCAGCATCACGACAGGGGGAAACACTGAAGCTTTCTTT
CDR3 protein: CASITTGGNTEAFF

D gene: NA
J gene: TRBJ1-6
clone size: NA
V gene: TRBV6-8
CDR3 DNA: TGTGCCAGCAGTTACGGACAGATTTATAATTCACCCCTCCACTTT
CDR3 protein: CASSYGQIYNSPLHF

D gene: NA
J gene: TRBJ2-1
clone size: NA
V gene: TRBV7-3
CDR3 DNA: TGTGCCAGCAGCTGGGTAGCGGCATTCGATGAGCAGTTCTTC
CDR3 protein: CASSWVAAFDEQFF

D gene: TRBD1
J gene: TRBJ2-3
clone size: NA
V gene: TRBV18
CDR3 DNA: TGTGCCAGCTCCCCTCCTTTAGGACAGGGGTCAGATACGCAGTATTTT
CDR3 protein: CASSPPLGQGSDTQYF

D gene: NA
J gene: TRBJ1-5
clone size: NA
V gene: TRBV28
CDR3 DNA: TGTGCCAGCAGCCCTGGACAGAACATATATAGCAATCAGCCCCAGCATTTT
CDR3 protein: CASSPGQNIYSNQPQHF

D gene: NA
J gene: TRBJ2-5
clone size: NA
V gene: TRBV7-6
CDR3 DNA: TGTGCCAGCAGCTTAGTAGGGGACCCGCGGGACGGTCTAGGACAGACCCAGTACTTC
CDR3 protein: CASSLVGDPRDGLGQTQYF

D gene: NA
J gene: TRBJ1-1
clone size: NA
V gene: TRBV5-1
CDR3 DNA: TGCGCCAGCAGCTTGGGGCAGTTAACTGAAGCTTTCTTT
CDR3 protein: CASSLGQLTEAFF

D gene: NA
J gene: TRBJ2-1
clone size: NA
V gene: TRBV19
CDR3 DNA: TGTGCCAGTAGTATCGGGGGGCACAATGAGCAGTTCTTC
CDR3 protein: CASSIGGHNEQFF

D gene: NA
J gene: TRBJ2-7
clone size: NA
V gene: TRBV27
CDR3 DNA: TGTGCCAGCAGTTTATCTCGGGGGGCACTGGCCTACGAGCAGTACTTC
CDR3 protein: CASSLSRGALAYEQYF

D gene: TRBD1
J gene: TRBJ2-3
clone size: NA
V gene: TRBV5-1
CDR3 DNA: TGCGCCAGCAGCTTGGACAGGGGGCGCACAGATACGCAGTATTTT
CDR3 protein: CASSLDRGRTDTQYF

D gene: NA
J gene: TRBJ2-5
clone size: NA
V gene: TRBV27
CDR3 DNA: TGTGCCAGCAGTTTCCAGCGTGAAGAGACCCAGTACTTC
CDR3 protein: CASSFQREETQYF

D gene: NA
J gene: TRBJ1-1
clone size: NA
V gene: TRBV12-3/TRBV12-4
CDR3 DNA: TGTGCCAGCAGTTTTACGGTGAACACTGAAGCTTTCTTT
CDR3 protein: CASSFTVNTEAFF

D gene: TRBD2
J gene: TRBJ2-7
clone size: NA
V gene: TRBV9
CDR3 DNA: TGTGCCAGCAGCGTAGCTAGCGGGAGATCAGACGAGCAGTACTTC
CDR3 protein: CASSVASGRSDEQYF

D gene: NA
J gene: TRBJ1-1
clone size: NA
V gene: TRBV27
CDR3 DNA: TGTGCCAGCAGTTTACGGGGTAGTAGGGACACTGAAGCTTTCTTT
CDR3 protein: CASSLRGSRDTEAFF

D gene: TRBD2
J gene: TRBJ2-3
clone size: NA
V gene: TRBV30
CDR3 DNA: TGTGCCTGGAGTGTAGGTACTAGCGGGGCGAATACGCAGTATTTT
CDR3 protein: CAWSVGTSGANTQYF

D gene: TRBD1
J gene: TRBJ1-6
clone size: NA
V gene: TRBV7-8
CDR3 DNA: TGTGCCAGCAGCCGCGACAGGGGGTTAACACCCCTCCACTTT
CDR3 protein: CASSRDRGLTPLHF

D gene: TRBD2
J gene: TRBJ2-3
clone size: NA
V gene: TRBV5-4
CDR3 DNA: TGTGCCAGCAGCCATCTAGCGGGGGGCCGTGTTACGCAGTATTTT
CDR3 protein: CASSHLAGGRVTQYF

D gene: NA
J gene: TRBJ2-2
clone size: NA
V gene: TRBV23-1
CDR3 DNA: TGCGCCAGCAGTCAATTTATGGGTGGGCGGGGAACCGGGGAGCTGTTTTTT
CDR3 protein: CASSQFMGGRGTGELFF

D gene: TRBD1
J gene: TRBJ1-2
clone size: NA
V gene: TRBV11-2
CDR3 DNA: TGTGCCAGCAGTCTTATGCCGACAGGGGACTATGGCTACACCTTC
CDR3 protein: CASSLMPTGDYGYTF

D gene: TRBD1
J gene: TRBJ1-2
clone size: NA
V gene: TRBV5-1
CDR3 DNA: TGCGCCAGCAGCCCCGGACAGGGAGAAACCTTTCGGGGCTACACCTTC
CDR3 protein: CASSPGQGETFRGYTF

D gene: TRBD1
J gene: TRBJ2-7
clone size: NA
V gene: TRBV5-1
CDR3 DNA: TGCGCCAGCAGCCAGGGGGCTTCGTACGAGCAGTACTTC
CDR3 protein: CASSQGASYEQYF

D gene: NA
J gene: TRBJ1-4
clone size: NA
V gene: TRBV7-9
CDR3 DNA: TGTGCCAGCAGCTCAGGACAGTATGAAAAACTGTTTTTT
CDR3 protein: CASSSGQYEKLFF